The 18 T cell receptor beta chains below all came from one sample that was sequenced in a study of lymphopenia after photon versus proton radiotherapy. Profiled with immunoSEQ multiplex PCR; TCRdb holds only in-frame clones, not every one. The data hold approximately 80,000 clones, with around 83% observed a single time. This sample comprised peripheral blood, obtained from a patient treated with proton-based radiotherapy. These TCRs come from a man aged 60-69 years with pancreatic cancer.

The chain employs TRBV6-1 and TRBJ2-4; 10 bases are shared with TRBD1. Trimming took 8 bases from V and 8 from J; bases not matched to a gene: 9. The germline V gene has CDR1 MNHNS and CDR2 SASEGT. This CDR3 has 14 residues. CDR3 loop: CASGGTGVADIQYF. CDR3 sequence (DNA): TGTGCCAGCGGCGGGACAGGGGTAGCGGACATTCAGTACTTC.

The CDR3 is CASSLRLAGDPVPLQYF. The CDR3 bases are TGTGCCAGCAGTTTGCGGCTAGCGGGAGATCCCGTCCCCCTGCAGTATTTT. The rearrangement joins TRBV28 to TRBJ2-3, with TRBD2 matching over 10 bases. This CDR3 is 17 amino acids long. Germline V gene sequence: CDR1 MDHEN, CDR2 SYDVKM. Trimming took 3 bases from V and 11 from J; bases not matched to a gene: 17.

The chain has TRBV10-3 and TRBJ1-2; 9 positions match TRBD1. This CDR3 spans 15 amino acids. The germline V gene encodes CDR1 ENHRY and CDR2 SYGVKD. After removal of 7 bases from V and 7 bases from J, the junction contained 13 bases not matched to a gene. The CDR3 here is CAIKGQGYAVGGYTF. The CDR3 bases are TGTGCCATCAAAGGACAGGGGTATGCTGTGGGTGGCTACACCTTC.

The rearrangement uses TRBV28 and TRBJ2-7, with no clear D. The germline V gene encodes CDR1 MDHEN and CDR2 SYDVKM. The V end was cut by 5 bases, the J end by 4 bases, with 9 bases between. The CDR3 has 12 amino acids. CDR3 nucleotides: TGTGCCAGCAGTCCCCCACTTTACGAGCAGTACTTC. It translates to CASSPPLYEQYF.

The J gene is TRBJ2-3, the V gene TRBV9; 7 nucleotides agree with TRBD1. Trimming cost V 3 bases and J 0 bases; bases outside gene matches: 1. Per the germline V gene, CDR1 is SGDLS and CDR2 is YYNGEE. The length of the CDR3 is 14 residues. The CDR3 region has the DNA TGTGCCAGCAGCGACAGGGGTAGCACAGATACGCAGTATTTT. Its translation: CASSDRGSTDTQYF. The entire variable domain, with the rest obtained from reference TRBV9 and TRBJ2-3, is as follows: DSGVTQTPKHLITATGQRVTLRCSPRSGDLSVYWYQQSLDQGLQFLIQYYNGEERAKGNILERFSAQQFPDLHSELNLSSLELGDSALYFCASSDRGSTDTQYFGPGTRLTVL.

This sequence joins TRBV11-3 and TRBJ2-1; D perhaps matches TRBD1 (6 bases). Germline loops: CDR1 SGHNT, CDR2 YENEEA. The V end was cut by 0 bases, the J end by 6 bases, with 12 bases between. There are 15 residues in the CDR3. CDR3 nucleotides: TGTGCCAGCAGCTTAGATTTTGGACAGAGCAATGAGCAGTTCTTC. Encoded protein: CASSLDFGQSNEQFF.

The gene calls are TRBV7-9 and TRBJ2-7; D gene ambiguous. The CDR3 runs 16 residues. From germline, CDR1 is SEHNR and CDR2 FQNEAQ (reference sequence). The V and J ends lost 7 bases and 0 bases respectively, with 19 bases between them. The CDR3 spells CASTYTRLRYSYEQYF. The CDR3 DNA reads as TGTGCCAGCACCTACACCAGACTCCGATACTCCTACGAGCAGTACTTC.

This chain links TRBV5-1 with TRBJ1-5; TRBD1 aligns across 7 bases. This CDR3 comprises 15 residues. The V gene's germline CDR1 is SGHRS and CDR2 YFSETQ. V trimming: 4 bases; J trimming: 6 bases; junction bases outside the gene matches: 10. The CDR3 sequence: CASSPNTGAGQPQHF. CDR3 bases: TGCGCCAGCAGCCCTAATACAGGGGCAGGTCAGCCCCAGCATTTT.

V gene TRBV4-3 combines with J gene TRBJ2-1; tentative D call: TRBD1 (5 bases). V lost 6 bases and J lost 6, with 15 bases in between. Germline assignment: CDR1 LGHNA and CDR2 YSLEER. The CDR3 has 14 amino acids. CDR3 nucleotides: TGCGCCAGCAGAAGAGGCCAGGGATTCAATGAGCAGTTCTTC. Protein product: CASRRGQGFNEQFF.

This chain joins TRBV9 and TRBJ2-7, with 9 bases that match TRBD2. The CDR3 loop spans 15 amino acids. CDR1 is SGDLS and CDR2 is YYNGEE in the germline V gene. The J segment lost 7 bases and the V segment lost 0 bases, leaving 8 bases of the junction unmatched. The CDR3 region has the DNA TGTGCCAGCAGCGTAGGGGGCGGGAGGGCCCGTGAGCAGTACTTC. Its protein product is CASSVGGGRAREQYF.

This CDR3 reads CASSSTLTSGKETQYF. CDR3 bases: TGTGCCAGCAGCTCCACCCTGACTAGCGGCAAAGAGACCCAGTACTTC. V usage is TRBV7-8 and J usage is TRBJ2-5; 9 positions agree with TRBD2. V dropped 4 bases and J dropped 3; count of bases not matched to a gene: 9. CDR1 is SGHVS, CDR2 FQNEAQ, per germline. This CDR3 region has 16 residues.

V is TRBV11-3 and J is TRBJ2-7; a weak D match, TRBD1 (5 bases). The CDR3 is 14 residues long. Germline CDR1 reads SGHNT; CDR2 reads YENEEA. Trimming stripped 2 bases from V and 2 bases from J, with 10 bases between. CDR3 region: CASSLTQGPYEQYF. CDR3 DNA: TGTGCCAGCAGCTTAACCCAGGGTCCCTACGAGCAGTACTTC.

The chain uses TRBV11-1 and TRBJ1-1; D gene ambiguous. The CDR3 is made up of 13 amino acids. Trimming pared 5 bases from V and 1 base from J, leaving 8 bases between. CDR1 and CDR2 (germline): SGHAT, FQDESV (reference sequence). Here the CDR3 reads CASSPNPNTEAFF. In DNA form, the CDR3 reads TGTGCCAGCAGCCCTAATCCGAACACTGAAGCTTTCTTT.

The chain couples TRBV9 to TRBJ1-5, with D possibly being TRBD1 (5 bases). Germline-derived CDR1 and CDR2 are SGDLS and YYNGEE. Trimming removed 3 bases from V and 3 bases from J, with 13 bases in between. CDR3 length: 15 amino acids. The CDR3 nucleotides read TGTGCCAGCAGCGCGGGACCCGTCTCCAATCAGCCCCAGCATTTT. This encodes CASSAGPVSNQPQHF.

V is TRBV7-9 and J is TRBJ2-1, with D perhaps TRBD2 (6 bases). This CDR3 has 15 residues. Trimming took 1 base from V and 9 from J, leaving 16 bases between them. The germline V gene has CDR1 SEHNR and CDR2 FQNEAQ (reference sequence). CDR3 region: CASSLDSVTSSEQFF. Written as DNA, the CDR3 is TGTGCCAGCAGCTTAGACAGTGTCACTAGCAGTGAGCAGTTCTTC.

V is TRBV28 and J is TRBJ1-5; no firm D call. Germline V lookup: CDR1 MDHEN, CDR2 SYDVKM. This CDR3 contains 14 residues. Trimming took off 6 bases at V and 5 bases at J, with 14 bases between the two ends. The CDR3 DNA follows: TGTGCCAGCAGCGAAAGCAGGAATTATCAGCCCCAGCATTTT. It translates to CASSESRNYQPQHF.

This clone has just one count. The junction does not match germline at one end; this may be a read error. The genes are TRBV7-7 and TRBJ2-3, with a weak D call TRBD2 (6 bases). The CDR3 totals 16 residues. Germline V gene sequence: CDR1 SSHAT, CDR2 FNYEAQ (reference sequence). The CDR3 loop reads CASSPRGGTGTDTQYF. CDR3 coding DNA: TGTGCTAGCAGCCCTAGAGGCGGGACTGGCACAGATACGCAGTATTTT.

The V call is TRBV4-3, the J call TRBJ2-5; D is ambiguous. The germline V and J ends were trimmed by 1 base and 4 bases, with 16 bases remaining between them. CDR3 length equals 16 residues. Germline CDR1 and CDR2: LGHNA and YSLEER. The CDR3 sequence is CASSQGDSMGLETQYF. CDR3 nucleotide sequence: TGCGCCAGCAGCCAAGGGGATAGTATGGGGTTAGAGACCCAGTACTTC.